Reported below is one T cell receptor beta chain. Its antigen is undetermined. The CDR3 loop spans 17 amino acids. CDR1 is SGHRS, CDR2 YFSETQ, per germline. Trimming shortened V by 0 bases and J by 1 base, and 17 bases separated the two germline ends. These data belong to a study of shared clonotypes between healthy human individuals. Study background: For every donor, three CD4 naive, three CD4 memory, two CD8 naive and one CD8 memory plates were used. The study, taken as a whole, reports: Generally, estimated richness proved larger in naive subsets than it did in memory subsets. It was the non-shared clonotypes that had lower generation probabilities than clonotypes shared by all four donors.

The method was immunoSEQ multiplex PCR; TCRdb's version includes in-frame clones alone and lacks a portion of them. The sample contains some 1 million clones, roughly 70% of which appear only once. The V and J genes are TRBV5-1 and TRBJ2-7, with D perhaps matching TRBD1 (6 bases). Sequencing was done on a sample of memory CD4+ T cells sorted from blood. Subset reported: CD45RA-negative fraction. The clonotype comes from a man between 18 and 35 years old in good health. The CDR3 DNA sequence: TGCGCCAGCAGCTTGGCAAGAGGGGCAGGGGATTCCTACGAGCAGTACTTC. This codes for CASSLARGAGDSYEQYF. Full variable domain (remainder filled in from reference TRBV5-1 and TRBJ2-7): KAGVTQTPRYLIKTRGQQVTLSCSPISGHRSVSWYQQTPGQGLQFLFEYFSETQRNKGNFPGRFSGRQFSNSRSEMNVSTLELGDSALYLCASSLARGAGDSYEQYFGPGTRLTVT.